The 21 T cell receptor beta chains given below trace back to one sample, sequenced in a study of T cells after yellow fever vaccination. TCRdb re-called the 5' RACE reads through MiXCR, storing one row per CDR3 protein. The table shows 250,000 or so distinct CDR3 sequences, with about 7% occurring only once. Sequenced material: CD4+ T cells sorted from PBMCs, taken on the day of the yellow fever booster vaccination. These receptors were obtained from a man aged 25 to 45 who received the YFV17D yellow fever vaccine.

This clonotype was detected ten times or more. V is TRBV5-8 and J is TRBJ1-3, with a tentative D call TRBD1 (6 bases). Germline V gene lookup returns CDR1 SGHTS and CDR2 YDEGEE. The CDR3 is 15 residues long. The V gene lost 2 bases and the J gene lost 3 bases, with 12 bases spanning the gap. For the CDR3, the DNA is TGTGCCAGCAGCTTTGGGGGGCTTGGTGGAAACACCATATATTTT. As protein: CASSFGGLGGNTIYF.

This clonotype was detected only a few times. A junction end diverges from the germline sequence, so it may reflect a read error. The CDR3 protein is CSARGPLGEQYF. In nucleotides, the CDR3 is TGCAGTGCCAGAGGTCCCCTAGGCGAGCAGTACTTC. The gene calls are TRBV20-1 and TRBJ2-7; no definite D call. Germline values: CDR1 DFQATT, CDR2 SNEGSKA (reference sequence). The CDR3 totals 12 residues.

This clonotype was detected a few times. V is TRBV5-1 and J is TRBJ2-5; D not certain. The CDR3 runs to 14 residues. The V gene lost 1 base and the J gene lost 1 base, with 8 bases spanning the gap. The V gene's germline CDR1 is SGHRS and CDR2 YFSETQ. CDR3 residues: CASSLSPSQETQYF. The DNA for the CDR3 is TGCGCCAGCAGCTTGTCCCCAAGCCAAGAGACCCAGTACTTC.

This clonotype was observed a few times. This chain uses TRBV7-2 with TRBJ2-1; D is possibly TRBD1 or TRBD2 (5 bases each). This CDR3 comprises 13 residues. Germline V lookup: CDR1 SGHTA, CDR2 FQGNSA. V was clipped by 3 bases and J by 9 bases, with 12 bases between them. Written as DNA, the CDR3 is TGTGCCAGCAGCTTGGGGGTTCTGGGTGAGCAGTTCTTC. As protein: CASSLGVLGEQFF.

The table lists this clonotype with a few counts. The genes are TRBV7-2 and TRBJ2-2, with D tentatively TRBD2 (5 bases). The CDR3 runs to 15 residues. V was pared by 1 base and J by 6 bases, with 12 bases between. Germline loops: CDR1 SGHTA, CDR2 FQGNSA. The CDR3 DNA is TGTGCCAGCAGCTTAGGACTACCCGGGGCCGGGGAGCTGTTTTTT. The encoded protein is CASSLGLPGAGELFF.

The sample holds a few counts of this clonotype. The rearrangement uses TRBV18 and TRBJ2-2; TRBD2 matches 9 bases. This CDR3 region has 17 residues. Germline CDR1 reads KGHSH; CDR2 reads LQKENI. The ends lost 0 bases at V and 7 bases at J; junction bases unmatched: 9. The CDR3: CASSPPVVAGDYGELFF. The CDR3 DNA reads as TGTGCCAGCTCACCACCGGTGGTAGCGGGAGATTACGGGGAGCTGTTTTTT.

The rearrangement links TRBV30 to TRBJ1-4, with D unclear. V was pared by 0 bases and J by 8 bases, with 13 bases between. There are 14 residues in the CDR3. CDR1 GTSNPN and CDR2 SVGIG come from the germline V gene (reference sequence). The CDR3 region is CAWSVLPRGEKLFF. CDR3 nucleotide sequence: TGTGCCTGGAGTGTACTCCCCCGTGGCGAAAAACTGTTTTTT.

This clonotype was picked up a small number of times. J is TRBJ2-1 and V is TRBV7-2; 9 bases fit TRBD2. CDR3 length: 12 amino acids. The junction had 1 base not matched to a gene; V was cut back by 3 bases and J by 10 bases. Germline V lookup: CDR1 SGHTA, CDR2 FQGNSA. The CDR3 loop is CASSFGTSEQFF. In DNA form, the CDR3 reads TGTGCCAGCAGCTTCGGGACTAGCGAGCAGTTCTTC.

The V call is TRBV7-2, the J call TRBJ2-4; D is possibly TRBD1 (5 bases). Germline V gene data show CDR1 as SGHTA and CDR2 as FQGNSA. V was clipped by 3 bases and J by 2 bases, with 8 bases between them. This CDR3 has 14 residues. CDR3 in DNA: TGTGCCAGCAGCTTCAGGGCGTCCAAAAACATTCAGTACTTC. Its translation: CASSFRASKNIQYF.

This clonotype was seen many times. The chain has TRBV5-6 and TRBJ2-3; TRBD2 aligns across 12 bases. The V and J ends lost 1 base and 8 bases, in that order; junction bases with no gene match: 5. The CDR3 has 15 residues. CDR1 is SGHDT and CDR2 is YYEEEE in the germline V gene. The CDR3 nucleotides read TGTGCCAGCAGCTTGCTAGCGGGAGGGCCGGGTACGCAGTATTTT. As protein: CASSLLAGGPGTQYF.

This clonotype was seen a handful of times. The CDR3 region is CASGGGQMGDTQYF. CDR3 nucleotide sequence: TGTGCCAGCGGTGGGGGACAGATGGGGGATACGCAGTATTTT. The chain joins TRBV7-8 to TRBJ2-3, with 7 bases aligning to TRBD1. The V segment lost 8 bases and the J segment 6 bases; nucleotides outside the gene matches: 11. Germline CDR1 and CDR2: SGHVS and FQNEAQ. The CDR3 sequence is 14 residues long.

This clonotype was observed a handful of times. The J gene is TRBJ2-3, the V gene TRBV6-1, with TRBD2 identical over 9 bases. The trim removed 7 bases at V and 5 bases at J, leaving 7 bases unmatched. Germline assignment: CDR1 MNHNS and CDR2 SASEGT. The length of the CDR3 is 14 residues. The CDR3 coding sequence is TGTGCCAGCAACTCGGCGGGGGGGGGAGATACGCAGTATTTT. Its protein product is CASNSAGGGDTQYF.

This clonotype was seen more than once but under ten times. The chain joins TRBV5-1 to TRBJ2-5; 8 positions match TRBD1. Losses at the gene ends were 5 bases for V and 3 bases for J; bases not matched to a gene: 3. CDR3 size: 13 residues. Germline V gives CDR1 SGHRS, CDR2 YFSETQ. CDR3 sequence reads: CASRQGGEETQYF. CDR3 DNA: TGCGCCAGCAGACAGGGGGGAGAAGAGACCCAGTACTTC.

This chain joins TRBV2 and TRBJ2-7, with 7 bases that match TRBD1. Germline values: CDR1 SNHLY, CDR2 FYNNEI. The CDR3 runs to 16 residues. Losses at the gene ends were 5 bases for V and 5 bases for J; bases not matched to a gene: 15. The CDR3 spells CASSLVGQKLSDEQYF. The CDR3 DNA reads as TGTGCCAGCAGTCTAGTGGGACAGAAACTGTCCGACGAGCAGTACTTC.

This clonotype was counted many times. This sequence joins TRBV4-3 and TRBJ1-1; TRBD1 matches at 12 bases. Germline V gives CDR1 LGHNA, CDR2 YSLEER. This CDR3 has 17 amino acids. The trim removed 4 bases at V and 5 bases at J, leaving 11 bases unmatched. For the CDR3, the DNA is TGCGCCAGCAGCCGGCGGGACAGGGGGCGAACTGCGACTGAAGCTTTCTTT. Its protein product is CASSRRDRGRTATEAFF.

The chain uses TRBV20-1 and TRBJ2-7; TRBD2 aligns across 9 bases. The trim removed 4 bases at V and 4 bases at J, leaving 11 bases unmatched. Germline CDR1 reads DFQATT; CDR2 reads SNEGSKA (reference sequence). The CDR3 runs 15 residues. CDR3 bases: TGCAGTGCTACATTCCTACTAGCGGGCGAGTACGAGCAGTACTTC. Protein product: CSATFLLAGEYEQYF.

This clonotype was found a few times. The chain carries TRBV20-1 and TRBJ1-2; D possibly corresponds to TRBD1 (6 bases). The V gene's germline CDR1 is DFQATT and CDR2 SNEGSKA (reference sequence). The CDR3 loop spans 15 amino acids. Trimming pared 3 bases from V and 3 bases from J, leaving 17 bases between. The DNA of the CDR3 is TGCAGTGCTAGTAAACGGACAGTGCGTGACTATGGCTACACCTTC. Translation: CSASKRTVRDYGYTF.

The chain employs TRBV20-1 and TRBJ2-3; TRBD2 matches at 9 bases. Per the germline V gene, CDR1 is DFQATT and CDR2 is SNEGSKA (reference sequence). This CDR3 is built from 16 residues. Germline trimming cut 3 bases from V and 6 bases from J; bases unmatched to any gene: 13. The chain's CDR3 is CSARGSSGRRVDTQYF. CDR3 nucleotide sequence: TGCAGTGCTAGGGGCAGTAGCGGGAGACGGGTTGATACGCAGTATTTT.

This clonotype came up many times. The V gene is TRBV6-5, the J gene TRBJ2-7, with 10 bases matching TRBD2. Germline-derived CDR1 and CDR2 are MNHEY and SVGAGI. With V trimmed by 0 bases and J by 0 bases, 2 bases remained unmatched. There are 16 residues in the CDR3. The CDR3 coding sequence is TGTGCCAGCAGTTACTCCCTAGCGGGAGTCTCCTACGAGCAGTACTTC. Encoded protein: CASSYSLAGVSYEQYF.

In this sample, this clonotype turned up many times. The chain joins TRBV7-6 to TRBJ1-6; D uncertain. Germline loops: CDR1 SGHVS, CDR2 FNYEAQ. This CDR3 is 13 amino acids long. V was pared by 4 bases and J by 9 bases, with 10 bases between. Here the CDR3 reads CASSSRTASPLHF. DNA of the CDR3: TGTGCCAGCAGCTCGCGGACCGCTTCACCCCTCCACTTT.

As concerns this clonotype: The DNA is left out, because the CDR3 cannot be placed on it with certainty; the CDR3 is given as TCRdb lists it. The J gene is TRBJ2-3, the V gene TRBV7-2; the table's D call TRBD1 went unverified against the DNA. Including both end residues, the CDR3 is 12 amino acids long. From germline, CDR1 is SGHTA and CDR2 FQGNSA. The CDR3 is CASSFGAGAQYF.